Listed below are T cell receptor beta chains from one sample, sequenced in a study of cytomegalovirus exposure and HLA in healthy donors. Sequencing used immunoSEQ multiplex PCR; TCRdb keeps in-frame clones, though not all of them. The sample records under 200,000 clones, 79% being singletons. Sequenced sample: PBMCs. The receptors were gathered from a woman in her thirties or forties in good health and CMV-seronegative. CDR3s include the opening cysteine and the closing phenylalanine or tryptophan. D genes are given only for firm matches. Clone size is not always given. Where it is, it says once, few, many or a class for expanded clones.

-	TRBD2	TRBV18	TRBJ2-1	TGTGCCAGCTCACCCCTTCTAGCGGGAGGCTCCTTAACCTACAATGAGCAGTTCTTC	CASSPLLAGGSLTYNEQFF
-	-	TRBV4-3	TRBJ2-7	TGCGCCAGCAGCCAAGATAGGGGGACACCCTACGAGCAGTACTTC	CASSQDRGTPYEQYF
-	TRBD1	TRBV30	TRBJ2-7	TGTGCCGGCCGGGACAGGGGCTCCTACGAGCAGTACTTC	CAGRDRGSYEQYF
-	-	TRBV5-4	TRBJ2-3	TGTGCCAGCAGCTTGAAGGGACTTAGGGATACGCAGTATTTT	CASSLKGLRDTQYF
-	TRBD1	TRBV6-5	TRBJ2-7	TGTGCCAGCAGTTATTCTTCAACAGGGGCCTACGAGCAGTACTTC	CASSYSSTGAYEQYF
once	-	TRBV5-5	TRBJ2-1	TGTGCCAGCAGCTTGGAGTCAGATATTACCAATGAGCAGTTCTTC	CASSLESDITNEQFF
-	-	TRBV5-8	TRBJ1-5	TGTGCCAGCAGCTTATTGGAGGGCGCGAGCAATCAGCCCCAGCATTTT	CASSLLEGASNQPQHF
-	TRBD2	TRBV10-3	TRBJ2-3	TGTGCCATCACCCCAGCGGGGCCTAGCACAGATACGCAGTATTTT	CAITPAGPSTDTQYF
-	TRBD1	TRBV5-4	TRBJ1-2	TGTGCCAGCAGCCCAGGGGGCTCTAACTATGGCTACACCTTC	CASSPGGSNYGYTF
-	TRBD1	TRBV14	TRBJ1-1	TGTGCCAGCAGCCCTCTCGGGACAGTGAACACTGAAGCTTTCTTT	CASSPLGTVNTEAFF
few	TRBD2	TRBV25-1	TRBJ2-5	TGTGCCAGCAGTGAATATAAGCGGGGGGGCCAAGAGACCCAGTACTTC	CASSEYKRGGQETQYF
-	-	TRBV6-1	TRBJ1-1	TGTGCCAGCCATGGCAGGGATATCGCTGAAGCTTTCTTT	CASHGRDIAEAFF
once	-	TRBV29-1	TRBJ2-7	TGCAGCGCTGGGGCATCCGTCTCCTACGAGCAGTACTTC	CSAGASVSYEQYF
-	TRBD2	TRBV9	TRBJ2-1	TGTGCCAGCAGCGTAGACTTAGCGGGATTCAATGAGCAGTTCTTC	CASSVDLAGFNEQFF
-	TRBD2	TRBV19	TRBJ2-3	TGTGCCAGTAGTATCCGGGCGACTAGCTTCAAAACTAGCACAGATACGCAGTATTTT	CASSIRATSFKTSTDTQYF
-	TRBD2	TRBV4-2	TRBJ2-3	TGTGCCAGCAGCCAACTGCCGGGACTAGGGATTGAAGATACGCAGTATTTT	CASSQLPGLGIEDTQYF
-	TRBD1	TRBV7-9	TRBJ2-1	TGTGCCAGCATCCTCCCCGACAGGGGTAATGAGCAGTTCTTC	CASILPDRGNEQFF
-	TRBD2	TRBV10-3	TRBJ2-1	TGTGCCATCAGTGGAGGGACTAGCGGGACGATACAAGGCTCCTACAATGAGCAGTTCTTC	CAISGGTSGTIQGSYNEQFF
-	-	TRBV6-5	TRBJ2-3	TGTGCCAGCAAGGCAGGAACAGATACGCAGTATTTT	CASKAGTDTQYF
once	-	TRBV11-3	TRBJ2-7	TGTGCCAGCAGCTTAGGGGGCCAGCAGTACTTC	CASSLGGQQYF
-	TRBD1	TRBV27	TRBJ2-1	TGTGCCGCTTCAGGGGGCTTCTACAATGAGCAGTTCTTC	CAASGGFYNEQFF
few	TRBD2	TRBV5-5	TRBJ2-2	TGTGCCAGCAGGGGACTAGCGGGGAACACCGGGGAGCTGTTTTTT	CASRGLAGNTGELFF
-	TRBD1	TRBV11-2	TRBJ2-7	TGTGCCAGCAGCAGGGACAGCCGACCCTACGAGCAGTACTTC	CASSRDSRPYEQYF
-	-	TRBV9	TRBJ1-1	TGTGCCAGCAGCCCCCGTAGGCAGAGGAGTGACACTGAAGCTTTCTTT	CASSPRRQRSDTEAFF
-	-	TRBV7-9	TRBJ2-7	TGTGCCAGCAGCTTAGGGCCAGGAAACAACAGAATCCCCTACGAGCAGTACTTC	CASSLGPGNNRIPYEQYF
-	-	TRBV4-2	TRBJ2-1	TGTGCCAGCAGCCAAGATGGGGCTCACAATGAGCAGTTCTTC	CASSQDGAHNEQFF
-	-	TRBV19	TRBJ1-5	TGTGCCAGTAGTGTGGACAGTTCTTCTAGCAATCAGCCCCAGCATTTT	CASSVDSSSSNQPQHF
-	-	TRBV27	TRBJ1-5	TGTGCCAGCAGTTTCACCCTGAGTCAGCCCCAGCATTTT	CASSFTLSQPQHF
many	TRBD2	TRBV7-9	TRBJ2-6	TGTGCCAGCAGCTGGACTAGCGGGAGGGCCAGGGCTGGGGCCAACGTCCTGACTTTC	CASSWTSGRARAGANVLTF
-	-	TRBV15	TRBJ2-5	TGTGCCACCAGCCCGGGACTGAGGGAGACCCAGTACTTC	CATSPGLRETQYF
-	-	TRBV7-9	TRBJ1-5	TGTGCCAGCAGCTTTTCCAGAGAGGGCAACAGCAATCAGCCCCAGCATTTT	CASSFSREGNSNQPQHF
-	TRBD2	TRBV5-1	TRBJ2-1	TGCGCCAGCAGCTTGGGAACTAGCGGGAGAATGGATGAGCAGTTCTTC	CASSLGTSGRMDEQFF
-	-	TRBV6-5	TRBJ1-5	TGTGCCAGCAGTTTCGCGGTGAGGAATCAGCCCCAGCATTTT	CASSFAVRNQPQHF
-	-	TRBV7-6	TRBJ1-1	TGTGCCAGCAGCGTGGGTGGTCCGGGCACTGAAGCTTTCTTT	CASSVGGPGTEAFF
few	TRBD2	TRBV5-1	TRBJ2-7	TGCGCCAGCAGTCAGGCGGCGGGAGGGCCATACGAGCAGTACTTC	CASSQAAGGPYEQYF
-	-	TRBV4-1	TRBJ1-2	TGCGCCAGCAGCCAAGGTGGCAGTAACTATGGCTACACCTTC	CASSQGGSNYGYTF
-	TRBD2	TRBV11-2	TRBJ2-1	TGTGCCAGCAGCATCCTTAGCGGGAGGGCCAACAATGAGCAGTTCTTC	CASSILSGRANNEQFF
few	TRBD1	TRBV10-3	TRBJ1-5	TGTGCCATCAGTGAGCCCCAAGGGACAGGGGGCGCGGGGGTTAGCAATCAGCCCCAGCATTTT	CAISEPQGTGGAGVSNQPQHF
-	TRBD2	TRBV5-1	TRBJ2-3	TGCGCCAGCGGCGGACTAGCCGAAAACACAGATACGCAGTATTTT	CASGGLAENTDTQYF
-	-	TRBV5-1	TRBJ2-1	TGCGCCAGCAGCTTCGAGGTCGAATACAATGAGCAGTTCTTC	CASSFEVEYNEQFF
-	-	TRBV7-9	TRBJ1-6	TGTGCCAGCAGCTTAGCCTCTAATTCACCCCTCCACTTT	CASSLASNSPLHF
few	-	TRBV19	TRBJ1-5	TGTGCCAGTAGTCCAGGACAGTACAAGGGCAATCAGCCCCAGCATTTT	CASSPGQYKGNQPQHF
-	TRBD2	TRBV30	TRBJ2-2	TGTGCCTGGGGTGCGGGAGGTAACACCGGGGAGCTGTTTTTT	CAWGAGGNTGELFF
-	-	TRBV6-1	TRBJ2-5	TGTGCCCCCTCCCTAGGGGATCGAGAGACCCAGTACTTC	CAPSLGDRETQYF